This T cell receptor (beta chain) was recorded in a study of graft-versus-host responses after intestinal transplantation. Whole-study results and caveats: The authors found GvH clones in recipient marrow, some appearing first in ileum or blood.

The method was immunoSEQ multiplex PCR; TCRdb's version includes in-frame clones alone and lacks a portion of them. Of 15,000 to 20,000 clones in the sample, under 75% are singletons; the top ten hold about 8.8%. Investigators treated the graft tissue so that it released intraepithelial and lamina propria lymphocytes. About this clone itself: Antigen unknown.

Germline V lookup: CDR1 LGHNA, CDR2 YNFKEQ. CDR3 length: 15 residues. The V segment lost 0 bases and the J segment 11 bases; nucleotides outside the gene matches: 8. V gene TRBV4-2 combines with J gene TRBJ2-1; 9 bases match TRBD1. The clonotype originates from a human patient who received an intestinal transplant, so some T cells may come from the graft donor. This material consisted of ileum tissue, taken roughly 21 days after intestinal transplant. The CDR3 DNA reads as TGTGCCAGCAGCCAAGAATACGGGGGGACAGGGAAGCAGTTCTTC. Translating gives CASSQEYGGTGKQFF.